The 13 T cell receptor beta chains given below trace back to one sample, sequenced in a study of cytomegalovirus exposure and HLA in healthy donors. PCR primers comprised 60 Vbeta and 13 Jbeta primers. The table came from immunoSEQ multiplex PCR; TCRdb's copy has only in-frame clones and leaves some out. This table has about 82,000 clones, about 74% appearing once. Sequencing input: PBMCs. All receptors derive from a woman aged 50 to 65 in good health and CMV-seropositive.

The gene calls are TRBV10-3 and TRBJ2-7, with D tentatively TRBD1 (6 bases). The CDR3 extends over 13 amino acids. Between the trimmed V and J ends, which lost 10 bases and 2 bases, there was a span of 15 bases. Per the germline V gene, CDR1 is ENHRY and CDR2 is SYGVKD. CDR3 sequence: CATGDGAPYEQYF. In nucleotides, the CDR3 is TGTGCCACAGGGGACGGGGCCCCCTACGAGCAGTACTTC.

The chain combines TRBV7-9 with TRBJ2-7; D is uncertain. This CDR3 region has 12 residues. Trimming removed 6 bases from V and 4 bases from J, with 10 bases in between. Germline CDR1 reads SEHNR; CDR2 reads FQNEAQ (reference sequence). CDR3 DNA: TGTGCCAGCAGTCTAAAATCTTACGAGCAGTACTTC. Translation gives CASSLKSYEQYF.

The genes are TRBV30 and TRBJ1-5; a possible D gene is TRBD1 (6 bases). Germline V gives CDR1 GTSNPN, CDR2 SVGIG (reference sequence). Trimming removed 2 bases at V and 2 bases at J, with 16 bases between. The CDR3 spans 16 residues. CDR3 sequence reads: CAWSKSPGVGNQPQHF. In DNA, the CDR3 is TGTGCCTGGAGTAAATCACCAGGGGTCGGCAATCAGCCCCAGCATTTT.

This chain connects TRBV10-3 to TRBJ2-7; D is uncertain. Trimming pared 0 bases from V and 0 bases from J, leaving 9 bases between. This CDR3 comprises 15 residues. CDR1 ENHRY and CDR2 SYGVKD come from the germline V gene. CDR3 sequence: CAISESGPNSYEQYF. CDR3 DNA: TGTGCCATCAGTGAGTCTGGGCCCAACTCCTACGAGCAGTACTTC.

The J gene is TRBJ2-3, the V gene TRBV18, with 7 bases identical to TRBD2. V trimming: 4 bases; J trimming: 5 bases; junction bases outside the gene matches: 6. Germline CDR1 and CDR2: KGHSH and LQKENI. This CDR3 is built from 14 residues. CDR3 protein: CASSQASGGDTQYF. In DNA form, the CDR3 reads TGTGCCAGCTCACAGGCTAGCGGAGGAGATACGCAGTATTTT.

J is TRBJ2-5 and V is TRBV25-1; D is possibly TRBD1 (6 bases). The CDR3 consists of 15 residues. CDR1 MGHDK and CDR2 SYGVNS come from the germline V gene. V was pared by 2 bases and J by 0 bases, with 10 bases between. CDR3 nucleotides: TGTGCCAGCAGTGAAGGAGACAGGTACCAAGAGACCCAGTACTTC. Translating it yields CASSEGDRYQETQYF.

The CDR3, as DNA: TGTGCCAGCAGTTACAATCGGGGGGGGAACACTGAAGCTTTCTTT. Translated: CASSYNRGGNTEAFF. This sequence joins TRBV6-5 and TRBJ1-1, with D tentatively TRBD1 (5 bases). The CDR3 spans 15 residues. The ends were cut back, 2 bases at V and 1 base at J, with 11 bases in the middle. Germline CDR1 and CDR2: MNHEY and SVGAGI.

The V gene is TRBV7-2, the J gene TRBJ1-1; the D gene is possibly TRBD1 (6 bases). Trimming shortened V by 5 bases and J by 2 bases, and 18 bases separated the two germline ends. This CDR3 is built from 16 residues. Germline CDR1 reads SGHTA; CDR2 reads FQGNSA. The CDR3 here is CASSPLTGHLNTEAFF. The CDR3 DNA reads as TGTGCCAGCAGCCCTCTGACGGGACACCTAAACACTGAAGCTTTCTTT.

V gene TRBV15 combines with J gene TRBJ2-1; TRBD1 is a possible D gene (5 bases). This CDR3 spans 13 amino acids. CDR1 and CDR2 (germline): LNHNV, YYDKDF (reference sequence). The chain's CDR3 is CASGQDTYNEQFF. The CDR3 DNA reads as TGTGCTTCGGGTCAGGACACTTACAATGAGCAGTTCTTC.

This clone was counted once. J is TRBJ2-3 and V is TRBV5-6; a weak D match, TRBD2 (6 bases). Germline-derived CDR1 and CDR2 are SGHDT and YYEEEE. Trimming removed 2 bases from V and 4 bases from J, with 11 bases in between. The CDR3 has 14 residues. The CDR3, as DNA: TGTGCCAGCAGCTTCACGGGAGCGCCAGATACGCAGTATTTT. Translating gives CASSFTGAPDTQYF.

The chain uses TRBV11-3 and TRBJ2-7; TRBD2 aligns across 12 bases. V trimming: 5 bases; J trimming: 1 base; junction bases outside the gene matches: 6. This CDR3 contains 16 residues. CDR1 and CDR2 from the germline V gene are SGHNT and YENEEA. The CDR3 nucleotides are TGTGCCAGCAGCACACAGACTAGCGGGAGTTCCTACGAGCAGTACTTC. This gives the protein CASSTQTSGSSYEQYF.

The chain employs TRBV27 and TRBJ2-1; D unresolved. Germline CDR1 MNHEY, CDR2 SMNVEV (reference sequence). This CDR3 region has 11 residues. V lost 3 bases and J 5 bases, leaving 2 bases between the germline ends. The CDR3: CASSFNNEQFF. DNA for the CDR3: TGTGCCAGCAGTTTTAACAATGAGCAGTTCTTC.

The chain uses TRBV6-1 and TRBJ2-1, with TRBD2 matching 14 bases. With 6 bases clipped from V and 8 bases from J, the junction kept 6 bases outside the gene matches. CDR1 and CDR2 (germline): MNHNS, SASEGT. The CDR3 has 15 amino acids. The CDR3 DNA is TGTGCCAGCAGGAGACTAGCGGGAGGGGGCGATGAGCAGTTCTTC. Translated, it gives CASRRLAGGGDEQFF.